Here is one TCR beta chain with its context. This record belongs to a study of blood T cell repertoires in COVID-19. Overall study context: Sample material is recorded as cDNA or gDNA derived from T cells, B-cell-depleted T cells, or PBMCs.

The V gene end was trimmed by 4 bases and the J gene end by 2 bases; junction bases not matched to a gene: 6. The CDR3 loop spans 16 amino acids. Germline V gene data show CDR1 as SGHTA and CDR2 as FQGNSA. Sequenced by immunoSEQ multiplex PCR; TCRdb stores in-frame clones only, minus some. The repertoire holds more than 95,000 clones, with around 80% as singletons. The clonotype was recovered from a man in his 70s with active or convalescent COVID-19. Sequencing was carried out using peripheral blood. The V and J genes are TRBV7-2 and TRBJ2-3; 10 bases align to TRBD2. The CDR3 nucleotides read TGTGCCAGCAGCTCCTTAGCGGGGGGCTACACAGATACGCAGTATTTT. Protein sequence: CASSSLAGGYTDTQYF.